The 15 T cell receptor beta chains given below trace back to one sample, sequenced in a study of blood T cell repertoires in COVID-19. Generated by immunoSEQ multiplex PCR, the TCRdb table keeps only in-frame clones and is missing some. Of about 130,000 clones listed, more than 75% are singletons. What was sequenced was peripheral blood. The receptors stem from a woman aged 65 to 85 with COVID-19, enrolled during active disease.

The CDR3 region is CASSQPGNLLAKNIQYF. CDR3 DNA: TGTGCCAGCAGCCAACCGGGTAACCTTTTGGCCAAAAACATTCAGTACTTC. V usage is TRBV6-2 or TRBV6-3 and J usage is TRBJ2-4; D gene ambiguous. Germline CDR1 is MNHEY and CDR2 is SVGEGT. The CDR3 totals 17 residues. V was pared by 6 bases and J by 1 base, with 19 bases between.

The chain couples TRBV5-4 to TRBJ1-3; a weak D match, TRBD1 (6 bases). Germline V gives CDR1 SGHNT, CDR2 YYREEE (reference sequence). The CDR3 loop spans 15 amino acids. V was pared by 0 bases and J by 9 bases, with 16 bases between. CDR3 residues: CASSLAGAGSSTIYF. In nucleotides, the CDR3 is TGTGCCAGCAGCTTGGCAGGGGCAGGTTCGAGCACCATATATTTT.

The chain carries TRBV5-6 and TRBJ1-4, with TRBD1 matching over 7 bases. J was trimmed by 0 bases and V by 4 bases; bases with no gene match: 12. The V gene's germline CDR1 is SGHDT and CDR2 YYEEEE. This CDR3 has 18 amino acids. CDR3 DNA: TGTGCCAGCAGCCTGGCCTCGGGACAGCTTGCAACTAATGAAAAACTGTTTTTT. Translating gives CASSLASGQLATNEKLFF.

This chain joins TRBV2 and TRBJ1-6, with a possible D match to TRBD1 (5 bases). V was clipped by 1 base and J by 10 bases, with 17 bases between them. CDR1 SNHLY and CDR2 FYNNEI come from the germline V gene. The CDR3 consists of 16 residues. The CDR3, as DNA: TGTGCCAGCAGTGAAGTTTTCGGGGGTACGAGGTCACCCCTCCACTTT. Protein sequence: CASSEVFGGTRSPLHF.

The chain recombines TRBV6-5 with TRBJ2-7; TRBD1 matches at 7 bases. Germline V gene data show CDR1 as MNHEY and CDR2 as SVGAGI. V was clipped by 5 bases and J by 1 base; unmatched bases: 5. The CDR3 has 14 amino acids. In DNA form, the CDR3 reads TGTGCCAGCAGTCAGTCACAGGGGTCCTACGAGCAGTACTTC. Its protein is CASSQSQGSYEQYF.

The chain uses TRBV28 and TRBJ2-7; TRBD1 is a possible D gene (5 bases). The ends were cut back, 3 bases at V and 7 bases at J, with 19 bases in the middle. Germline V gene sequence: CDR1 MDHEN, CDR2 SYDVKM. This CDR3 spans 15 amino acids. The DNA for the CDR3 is TGTGCCAGCAGTTTGCAGGGCGACTTCGCGTGGGAGCAGTACTTC. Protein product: CASSLQGDFAWEQYF.

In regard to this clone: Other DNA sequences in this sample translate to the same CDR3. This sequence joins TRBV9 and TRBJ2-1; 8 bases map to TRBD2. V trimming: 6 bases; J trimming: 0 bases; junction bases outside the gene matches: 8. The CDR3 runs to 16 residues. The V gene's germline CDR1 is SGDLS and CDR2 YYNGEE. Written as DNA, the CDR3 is TGTGCCAGCACCATCGGGGGGGGAAGCTCCTACAATGAGCAGTTCTTC. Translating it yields CASTIGGGSSYNEQFF.

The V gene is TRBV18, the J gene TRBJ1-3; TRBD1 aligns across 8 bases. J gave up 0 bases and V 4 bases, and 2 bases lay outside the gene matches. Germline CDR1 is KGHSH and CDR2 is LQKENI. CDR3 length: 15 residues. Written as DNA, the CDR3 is TGTGCCAGCTCACTCGGACAGGGCTCTGGAAACACCATATATTTT. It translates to CASSLGQGSGNTIYF.

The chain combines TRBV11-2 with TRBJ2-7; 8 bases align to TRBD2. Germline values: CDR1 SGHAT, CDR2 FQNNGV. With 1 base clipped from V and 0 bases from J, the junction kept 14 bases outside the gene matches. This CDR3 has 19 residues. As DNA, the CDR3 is TGTGCCAGCAGCTTAGTTCATCCCTTTGGCGGGGGGAGCTCCTACGAGCAGTACTTC. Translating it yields CASSLVHPFGGGSSYEQYF.

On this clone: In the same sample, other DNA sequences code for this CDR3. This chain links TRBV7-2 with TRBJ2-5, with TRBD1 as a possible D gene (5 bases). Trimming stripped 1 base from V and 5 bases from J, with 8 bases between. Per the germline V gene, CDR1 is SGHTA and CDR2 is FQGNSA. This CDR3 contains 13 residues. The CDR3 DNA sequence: TGTGCCAGCAGCTTAGGGGGCCGTGAGACCCAGTACTTC. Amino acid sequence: CASSLGGRETQYF.

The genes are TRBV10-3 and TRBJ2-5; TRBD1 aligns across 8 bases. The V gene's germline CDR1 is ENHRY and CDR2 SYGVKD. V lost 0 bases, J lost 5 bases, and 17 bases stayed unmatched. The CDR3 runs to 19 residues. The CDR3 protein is CAISESGHRGQGITETQYF. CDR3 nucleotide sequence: TGTGCCATCAGTGAGTCTGGTCATCGCGGACAGGGAATTACGGAGACCCAGTACTTC.

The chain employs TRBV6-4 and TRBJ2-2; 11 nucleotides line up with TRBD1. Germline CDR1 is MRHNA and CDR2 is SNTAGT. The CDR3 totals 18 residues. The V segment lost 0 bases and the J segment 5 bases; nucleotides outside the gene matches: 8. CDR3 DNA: TGTGCCAGCAGTGACTCATTTTCGGACAGGGGGCAGACCGGGGAGCTGTTTTTT. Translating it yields CASSDSFSDRGQTGELFF.

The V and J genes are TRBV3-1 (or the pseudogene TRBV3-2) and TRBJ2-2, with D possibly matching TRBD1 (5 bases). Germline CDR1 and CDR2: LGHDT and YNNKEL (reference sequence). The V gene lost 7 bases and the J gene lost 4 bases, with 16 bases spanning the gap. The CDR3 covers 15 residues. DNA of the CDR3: TGTGCCAGCACCCCCGGAACAGGAAGCACCGGGGAGCTGTTTTTT. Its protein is CASTPGTGSTGELFF.

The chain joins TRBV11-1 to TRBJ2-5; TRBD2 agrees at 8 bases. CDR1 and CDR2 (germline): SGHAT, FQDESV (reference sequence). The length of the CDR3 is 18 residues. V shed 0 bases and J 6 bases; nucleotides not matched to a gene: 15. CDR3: CASSLALNSRGGPQTQYF. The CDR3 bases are TGTGCCAGCAGCTTAGCGCTGAACTCCCGGGGGGGCCCGCAGACCCAGTACTTC.

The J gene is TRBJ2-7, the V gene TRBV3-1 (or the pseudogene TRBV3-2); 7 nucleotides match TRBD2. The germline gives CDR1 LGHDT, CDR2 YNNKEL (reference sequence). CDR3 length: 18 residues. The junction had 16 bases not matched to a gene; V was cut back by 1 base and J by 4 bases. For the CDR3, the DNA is TGTGCCAGCAGCCAAGGTTTAACGGGAGGAAGGCTCGGTTACGAGCAGTACTTC. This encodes CASSQGLTGGRLGYEQYF.